This T cell receptor (beta chain) was retrieved from a study of T cell responses to AZD1222 COVID-19 vaccine. Looked up from germline, CDR1 is MNHEY and CDR2 is SVGAGI. The V and J ends lost 6 bases and 7 bases, in that order; junction bases with no gene match: 8. The CDR3 totals 14 residues. The table came from immunoSEQ multiplex PCR; TCRdb's copy has only in-frame clones and leaves some out. The table has some 140,000 clones, about 88% seen once. The receptor's source is an adult in good health. The chain uses TRBV6-5 and TRBJ1-5, with 8 bases fitting TRBD1. The specimen was peripheral blood, collected on day 0 of AZD1222 vaccination. CDR3 sequence (DNA): TGTGCCAGCAGAGAGAGAACAGGGGGACAGCCCCAGCATTTT. It translates to CASRERTGGQPQHF.